The 24 T cell receptor beta chains listed next were all sequenced from one sample in a study of T cells in Graves' hyperthyroidism and ophthalmopathy. RNA transcripts yielded amplified TCR beta CDR3 regions. HTBI primers were used for first-round RT-PCR of the TCR CDR3. TCRdb reprocessed the multiplex PCR reads with MiXCR, giving one entry per CDR3 protein. Of fewer than 450,000 distinct CDR3 sequences in the sample, about 15% are singletons; the top ten hold 34%. Sequencing used blood. Every receptor here comes from a woman between 25 and 40 years old with Graves' hyperthyroidism that later progressed to Graves' ophthalmopathy.

The DNA of the CDR3 is TGTGCCAGCAGTGAAGGACTAGCGGGAGGCGAGCAGTACTTC. Translation gives CASSEGLAGGEQYF. The V gene is TRBV6-1, the J gene TRBJ2-7, with 13 bases that match TRBD2. V lost 1 base to trimming and J lost 6 bases; unmatched junction nucleotides: 0. The CDR3 loop spans 14 amino acids. The germline V gene has CDR1 MNHNS and CDR2 SASEGT.

The chain is built from TRBV4-1 and TRBJ2-5, with D perhaps assigned TRBD1 or TRBD2 (6 bases each). V lost 4 bases and J 2 bases, leaving 17 bases between the germline ends. The CDR3 length is 16 residues. Germline lookup yields CDR1 MGHRA and CDR2 YSYEKL. The CDR3 spells CASSRPARGPQETQYF. CDR3 bases: TGCGCCAGCAGCCGCCCCGCCCGGGGGCCTCAAGAGACCCAGTACTTC.

This clonotype was counted at least ten times. V usage is TRBV27 and J usage is TRBJ2-2, with 11 bases that match TRBD2. Germline V gene sequence: CDR1 MNHEY, CDR2 SMNVEV (reference sequence). This CDR3 has 18 residues. The V gene end was trimmed by 2 bases and the J gene end by 7 bases; junction bases not matched to a gene: 12. CDR3 nucleotides: TGTGCCAGCAGTTTACTCCCTCCTAGCGGGAGGTTCGACGGGGAGCTGTTTTTT. Translated, it gives CASSLLPPSGRFDGELFF.

This clonotype has ten or more counts. The V call is TRBV29-1, the J call TRBJ2-7; D call uncertain. Trimming pared 7 bases from V and 0 bases from J, leaving 10 bases between. CDR1 is SQVTM and CDR2 is ANQGSEA in the germline V gene. The CDR3 spans 12 residues. The CDR3 coding sequence is TGCAGCGCACGGGTCAACTCCTACGAGCAGTACTTC. Residues: CSARVNSYEQYF.

On this clonotype: One base away lies a much larger clone, so this may be a sequencing read error. The chain carries TRBV11-2 and TRBJ2-7; a possible D gene is TRBD1 (5 bases). Germline V gives CDR1 SGHAT, CDR2 FQNNGV. The CDR3 runs 14 residues. The V and J ends lost 4 bases and 3 bases respectively, with 13 bases between them. The CDR3 protein is CASSSLGPNYEQYF. Here the CDR3 DNA reads TGTGCCAGCAGCTCGTTGGGGCCGAACTACGAGCAGTACTTC.

The chain uses TRBV12-5 and TRBJ2-7, with TRBD1 matching over 10 bases. V dropped 0 bases and J dropped 2; count of bases not matched to a gene: 4. The germline gives CDR1 LGHNT, CDR2 FRNRAP. The length of the CDR3 is 16 residues. The CDR3 nucleotides read TGTGCTAGTGGTTTGGTTCTAGACAGGGGGCCCTACGAGCAGTACGTC. Its protein is CASGLVLDRGPYEQYV.

This clonotype was observed many times. This sequence joins TRBV19 and TRBJ2-7; D assignment may be TRBD1 or TRBD2 (5 bases each). The CDR3 runs to 14 residues. The germline V gene encodes CDR1 LNHDA and CDR2 SQIVND (reference sequence). Deletions cut 3 bases from V and 2 bases from J, with 11 bases between. CDR3 protein: CASSIRDGAYEQYF. The CDR3 DNA reads TGTGCCAGTAGTATCCGGGACGGGGCCTACGAGCAGTACTTC.

This clonotype was picked up a small number of times. The chain couples TRBV6-1 to TRBJ1-6, with D hard to call. Deletions cut 5 bases from V and 7 bases from J, with 15 bases between. The V gene's germline CDR1 is MNHNS and CDR2 SASEGT. The CDR3 consists of 15 residues. CDR3 sequence (DNA): TGTGCCAGCAGTTTTGGGCAAGGGAGCAATTCACCCCTCCACTTT. Amino acid sequence: CASSFGQGSNSPLHF.

This clonotype has a count of ten or more. The CDR3 DNA is TGTGCCAGCAGTCTAAGACAGGGGATGAACACTGAAGCTTTCTTT. Amino acids: CASSLRQGMNTEAFF. The rearrangement uses TRBV12-3 or TRBV12-4 and TRBJ1-1, with TRBD1 matching 8 bases. J gave up 0 bases and V 5 bases, and 5 bases lay outside the gene matches. This CDR3 contains 15 residues.

V is TRBV19 and J is TRBJ1-4; D gene uncertain. Germline CDR1 LNHDA, CDR2 SQIVND (reference sequence). With 6 bases removed from V and 2 bases from J, the gap between germline ends came to 13 bases. This CDR3 contains 15 residues. CDR3 bases: TGTGCCAGTAGGTCCGTAGCATCTACTAATGAAAAACTGTTTTTT. Translated, it gives CASRSVASTNEKLFF.

Details on this clonotype: A read error may explain this, as a much larger clone is one base away. The chain links TRBV20-1 to TRBJ2-7; 7 nucleotides align to TRBD2. Germline V gene sequence: CDR1 DFQATT, CDR2 SNEGSKA (reference sequence). The CDR3 runs 15 residues. The DNA for the CDR3 is TGCAGTGCTAGAGCGGGGGGTAAGGTTGCCTACGAGCAGCACTTC. This sequence encodes CSARAGGKVAYEQHF.

This CDR3 is CASSFGLENYNEQFF. The CDR3 bases are TGTGCCAGCAGTTTTGGCCTGGAAAACTACAATGAGCAGTTCTTC. This chain joins TRBV28 and TRBJ2-1; D is unresolved. This CDR3 has 15 residues. The germline V and J ends were trimmed by 3 bases and 3 bases, with 12 bases remaining between them. Germline-derived CDR1 and CDR2 are MDHEN and SYDVKM.

This clonotype was seen many times. The V call is TRBV7-9, the J call TRBJ2-2; 12 nucleotides line up with TRBD1. Germline loops: CDR1 SEHNR, CDR2 FQNEAQ (reference sequence). CDR3 size: 20 residues. V gave up 6 bases and J gave up 4 bases; unmatched junction bases: 18. The CDR3 coding sequence is TGTGCCAGCAGATCAACTGTTTGGGACAGGGGGCCTGAAGGCACCGGGGAGCTGTTTTTT. It encodes CASRSTVWDRGPEGTGELFF. Full variable domain (missing parts from reference TRBV7-9 and TRBJ2-2): DTGVSQNPRHKITKRGQNVTFRCDPISEHNRLYWYRQTLGQGPEFLTYFQNEAQLEKSRLLSDRFSAERPKGSFSTLEIQRTEQGDSAMYLCASRSTVWDRGPEGTGELFFGEGSRLTVL.

The sample holds a few counts of this clonotype. This chain joins TRBV19 and TRBJ2-1, with 14 bases matching TRBD2. The CDR3 is 17 residues long. The ends lost 5 bases at V and 8 bases at J; junction bases unmatched: 11. The germline V gene has CDR1 LNHDA and CDR2 SQIVND (reference sequence). CDR3 nucleotide sequence: TGTGCCAGTAGTGGACCCGGGACTAGCGGGGGAATTGATGAGCAGTTCTTC. Translating it yields CASSGPGTSGGIDEQFF.

In this sample, this clonotype turned up many times. The V gene is TRBV6-5, the J gene TRBJ1-2; possible D gene TRBD1, 6 bases. Looked up from germline, CDR1 is MNHEY and CDR2 is SVGAGI. CDR3 length: 15 residues. V was cut by 0 bases and J by 3 bases, with 11 bases left in between. The CDR3, as DNA: TGTGCCAGCAGTTACTCGCCAGGGGCCTACTATGGCTACACCTTC. Its protein product is CASSYSPGAYYGYTF.

Only one count was recorded for this clonotype. The rearrangement joins TRBV3-1 to TRBJ2-7; possible D gene TRBD1, 6 bases. V lost 0 bases and J 2 bases, leaving 11 bases between the germline ends. This CDR3 spans 15 amino acids. CDR1 is LGHDT, CDR2 YNNKEL, per germline (reference sequence). CDR3 loop: CASSQEQGGPYEQYF. DNA for the CDR3: TGTGCCAGCAGCCAAGAACAGGGCGGCCCCTACGAGCAGTACTTC.

The chain uses TRBV24-1 and TRBJ2-1; 9 bases match TRBD2. The CDR3 consists of 19 residues. The germline CDR1 and CDR2 sequences are KGHDR and SFDVKD. V lost 2 bases, J lost 1 base, and 11 bases stayed unmatched. CDR3 in amino acids: CATSDSPAAGGLSYNEQFF. DNA of the CDR3: TGTGCCACCAGTGATTCCCCCGCGGCGGGAGGGCTATCCTACAATGAGCAGTTCTTC.

The CDR3 reads CASSYIQARTSGSSVHEQFF. CDR3 nucleotide sequence: TGTGCCAGCAGTTACATTCAGGCCCGGACTAGCGGGAGTAGTGTCCATGAGCAGTTCTTC. V gene TRBV6-5 combines with J gene TRBJ2-1; 13 positions match TRBD2. V lost 2 bases, J lost 8 bases, and 18 bases stayed unmatched. Germline CDR1 is MNHEY and CDR2 is SVGAGI. The length of the CDR3 is 20 residues.

This clonotype was observed many times. In nucleotides, the CDR3 is TGTGCCACCCAGCCACAGGGGCGCACAGATACGCAGTATTTT. This sequence encodes CATQPQGRTDTQYF. This chain uses TRBV2 with TRBJ2-3; 7 bases map to TRBD1. Germline CDR1 and CDR2: SNHLY and FYNNEI. The CDR3 spans 14 residues. The junction had 8 bases not matched to a gene; V was cut back by 10 bases and J by 1 base.

This rearrangement joins TRBV25-1 to TRBJ2-1; 8 bases are shared with TRBD2. J was trimmed by 0 bases and V by 9 bases; bases with no gene match: 13. Per germline, CDR1 MGHDK and CDR2 SYGVNS. CDR3 length: 17 residues. CDR3: CASTHPGGGSSYNEQFF. The CDR3 DNA follows: TGTGCCAGTACCCACCCGGGGGGGGGTAGCTCCTACAATGAGCAGTTCTTC.

The chain joins TRBV11-2 to TRBJ2-3; D is tentatively TRBD1 or TRBD2 (6 bases each). Germline values: CDR1 SGHAT, CDR2 FQNNGV. Trimming cost V 10 bases and J 2 bases, with 25 bases left between them. The CDR3 consists of 17 residues. In nucleotides, the CDR3 is TGTGCCATGACGCTCGGAGGGGGAGCGGCAACCACAGATACGCAGTATTTT. Translation: CAMTLGGGAATTDTQYF.

This clonotype showed up many times. The rearrangement links TRBV2 to TRBJ2-7; 7 bases align to TRBD1. The CDR3 contains 14 residues. J was trimmed by 0 bases and V by 5 bases; bases with no gene match: 4. From germline, CDR1 is SNHLY and CDR2 FYNNEI. CDR3 sequence: CASSRAGGSYEQYF. In DNA, the CDR3 is TGTGCCAGCAGTAGGGCAGGGGGCTCCTACGAGCAGTACTTC. The variable domain in full, with the rest retrieved from reference TRBV2 and TRBJ2-7, is EPEVTQTPSHQVTQMGQEVILRCVPISNHLYFYWYRQILGQKVEFLVSFYNNEISEKSEIFDDQFSVERPDGSNFTLKIRSTKLEDSAMYFCASSRAGGSYEQYFGPGTRLTVT.

The chain couples TRBV10-3 to TRBJ2-3; perhaps TRBD1 as D (5 bases). V lost 0 bases to trimming and J lost 2 bases, with 9 bases between them. The CDR3 runs 15 residues. Germline V gives CDR1 ENHRY, CDR2 SYGVKD. The CDR3 spells CAISESLGLTDTQYF. The CDR3 DNA is TGTGCCATCAGTGAGTCGTTGGGGCTCACAGATACGCAGTATTTT.

This clonotype appeared many times. J is TRBJ2-1 and V is TRBV7-2; 11 bases are shared with TRBD2. The CDR3 is 18 residues long. Germline trimming cut 2 bases from V and 4 bases from J; bases unmatched to any gene: 10. CDR1 is SGHTA, CDR2 FQGNSA, per germline. CDR3 sequence reads: CASSLKLPGTSGYNEQFF. The CDR3 region has the DNA TGTGCCAGCAGCTTAAAGCTTCCCGGGACTAGCGGATACAATGAGCAGTTCTTC. Drawing the rest from reference TRBV7-2 and TRBJ2-1, the complete variable domain is GAGVSQSPSNKVTEKGKDVELRCDPISGHTALYWYRQSLGQGLEFLIYFQGNSAPDKSGLPSDRFSAERTGGSVSTLTIQRTQQEDSAVYLCASSLKLPGTSGYNEQFFGPGTRLTVL.